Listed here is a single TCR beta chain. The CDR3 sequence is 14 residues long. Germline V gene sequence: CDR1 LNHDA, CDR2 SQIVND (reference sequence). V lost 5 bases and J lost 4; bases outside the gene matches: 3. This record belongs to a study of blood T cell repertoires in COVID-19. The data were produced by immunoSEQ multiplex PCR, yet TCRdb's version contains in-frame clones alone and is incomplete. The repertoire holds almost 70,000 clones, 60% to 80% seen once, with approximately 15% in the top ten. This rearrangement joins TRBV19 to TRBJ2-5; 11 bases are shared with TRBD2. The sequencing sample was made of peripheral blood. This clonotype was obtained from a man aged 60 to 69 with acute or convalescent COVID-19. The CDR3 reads CASSDLAGGETQYF. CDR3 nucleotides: TGTGCCAGTAGTGACCTAGCGGGGGGAGAGACCCAGTACTTC.